The 27 T cell receptor beta chains below come from one sample, sequenced in a study of shared clonotypes between healthy human individuals. Sequenced by immunoSEQ multiplex PCR; TCRdb stores in-frame clones only, minus some. This table has over 2 million clones, 85% to 95% appearing once. Sequenced: naive CD4+ T cells from PBMCs. Sample subset: CD45RA+ positively selected. All receptors come from a man aged 18 to 30 in good health. Some clones in this sample may be carry-over from other donors' samples.

In this sample, this clone turned up once. This chain connects TRBV6-1 to TRBJ2-7, with a possible D match to TRBD1 (5 bases). Germline CDR1 MNHNS, CDR2 SASEGT. This CDR3 has 14 amino acids. V was trimmed by 8 bases and J by 2 bases, leaving 16 bases between them. The CDR3 sequence is CASLTVLSPYEQYF. CDR3 in DNA: TGTGCCAGCCTGACAGTCCTCTCACCCTACGAGCAGTACTTC.

V usage is TRBV29-1 and J usage is TRBJ1-5; TRBD1 matches at 7 bases. V lost 5 bases to trimming and J lost 3 bases; unmatched junction nucleotides: 7. The CDR3 has 14 amino acids. The V gene's germline CDR1 is SQVTM and CDR2 ANQGSEA. CDR3 region: CSVRGGGPNQPQHF. Here the CDR3 DNA reads TGCAGCGTTAGGGGAGGGGGCCCCAATCAGCCCCAGCATTTT.

This chain connects TRBV18 to TRBJ2-5, with D unresolved. Trimming cost V 2 bases and J 2 bases, with 12 bases left between them. CDR1 is KGHSH and CDR2 is LQKENI in the germline V gene. There are 15 residues in the CDR3. CDR3 loop: CASSPEARRQETQYF. The DNA of the CDR3 is TGTGCCAGCTCACCAGAGGCCAGACGTCAAGAGACCCAGTACTTC.

The V and J genes are TRBV29-1 and TRBJ2-7, with 12 bases that match TRBD2. The V gene end was trimmed by 3 bases and the J gene end by 6 bases; junction bases not matched to a gene: 3. CDR1 and CDR2 from the germline V gene are SQVTM and ANQGSEA. This CDR3 has 13 amino acids. The CDR3 nucleotides are TGCAGCGTTGAGACTAGCGGGAGCCGCGAGCAGTACTTC. It specifies CSVETSGSREQYF.

The V call is TRBV9, the J call TRBJ2-7; D perhaps matches TRBD1 (7 bases). V was clipped by 4 bases and J by 2 bases, with 13 bases between them. CDR1 and CDR2 from the germline V gene are SGDLS and YYNGEE. The CDR3 contains 14 residues. DNA of the CDR3: TGTGCCAGCAGCCGGGGGACAGTGGCCTACGAGCAGTACTTC. Encoded protein: CASSRGTVAYEQYF.

The rearrangement joins TRBV10-3 to TRBJ2-7; D might be TRBD2 (6 bases). In germline, CDR1 is ENHRY, CDR2 SYGVKD. CDR3 size: 13 residues. Between the trimmed V and J ends, which lost 10 bases and 1 base, there was a span of 14 bases. CDR3 nucleotides: TGTGCCACTAACCCCGGGACTTCCTACGAGCAGTACTTC. This gives the protein CATNPGTSYEQYF.

The V and J genes are TRBV6-5 and TRBJ1-1; the D gene is possibly TRBD1 (5 bases). There are 13 residues in the CDR3. Germline CDR1 is MNHEY and CDR2 is SVGAGI. V was shortened by 6 bases and J by 7 bases, with 15 bases between the two germline ends. DNA of the CDR3: TGTGCCAGCAGCTACCCAGGGAGGGTTGAAGCTTTCTTT. Amino acid sequence: CASSYPGRVEAFF.

The V call is TRBV27, the J call TRBJ1-4; a possible D gene is TRBD1 (5 bases). The CDR3 covers 15 residues. The V gene's germline CDR1 is MNHEY and CDR2 SMNVEV (reference sequence). Trimming stripped 4 bases from V and 4 bases from J, with 13 bases between. The CDR3 protein is CASSSGGVGNEKLFF. The CDR3, as DNA: TGTGCCAGCAGTTCAGGAGGGGTGGGTAATGAAAAACTGTTTTTT.

This clone was detected only once. The V gene is TRBV29-1, the J gene TRBJ2-5, with a tentative D call TRBD2 (6 bases). The CDR3 consists of 17 residues. Germline CDR1 SQVTM, CDR2 ANQGSEA. Trimming took 0 bases from V and 4 from J, leaving 21 bases between them. The CDR3 is CSVEDGRGGRIAETQYF. For the CDR3, the DNA is TGCAGCGTTGAAGATGGGCGTGGGGGGAGGATCGCAGAGACCCAGTACTTC. The full variable domain, rest sourced from reference TRBV29-1 and TRBJ2-5, is SAVISQKPSRDICQRGTSLTIQCQVDSQVTMMFWYRQQPGQSLTLIATANQGSEATYESGFVIDKFPISRPNLTFSTLTVSNMSPEDSSIYLCSVEDGRGGRIAETQYFGPGTRLLVL.

The rearrangement joins TRBV30 to TRBJ2-5; 8 positions agree with TRBD1. The J call may be mistaken, given a closer DNA end match to TRBJ2-7. CDR1 GTSNPN and CDR2 SVGIG come from the germline V gene (reference sequence). The CDR3 runs to 11 residues. CDR3 bases: TGTGCCTCAACAGGGGGCTACGAGCAGTACTTC. It translates to CASTGGYEQYF.

As for this clone: The sample contains more than one DNA sequence encoding this CDR3. The chain couples TRBV29-1 to TRBJ2-3, with D possibly TRBD1 on 6 matching bases. This CDR3 spans 12 amino acids. The germline V and J ends were trimmed by 7 bases and 2 bases, with 10 bases remaining between them. Looked up from germline, CDR1 is SQVTM and CDR2 is ANQGSEA. This CDR3 is CSAGQNTDTQYF. CDR3 DNA: TGCAGCGCCGGACAGAACACAGATACGCAGTATTTT.

The CDR3 bases are TGTGCCAGTAGCGTCTTTCCCGGGACAAACAAAGCCTACGAGCAGTACTTC. It specifies CASSVFPGTNKAYEQYF. The genes are TRBV19 and TRBJ2-7, with D perhaps matching TRBD1 (6 bases). The CDR3 contains 17 residues. V was shortened by 6 bases and J by 2 bases, with 23 bases between the two germline ends. The germline V gene encodes CDR1 LNHDA and CDR2 SQIVND (reference sequence).

V and J are TRBV15 and TRBJ1-4; D may be TRBD1 (5 bases). The V gene lost 7 bases and the J gene lost 11 bases, with 17 bases spanning the gap. Germline CDR1 and CDR2: LNHNV and YYDKDF (reference sequence). This CDR3 is 13 amino acids long. The CDR3 coding sequence is TGTGCCACCAACCCCTACGGGGCCGGGAAACTGTTTTTT. The encoded protein is CATNPYGAGKLFF.

This chain joins TRBV19 and TRBJ2-2; TRBD1 matches 7 bases. V trimming: 7 bases; J trimming: 5 bases; junction bases outside the gene matches: 16. Germline V lookup: CDR1 LNHDA, CDR2 SQIVND (reference sequence). The CDR3 totals 17 residues. CDR3 coding DNA: TGTGCCAGTAAGGGGGCCCTCAGCTGGAGCAGGACCGGGGAGCTGTTTTTT. Its translation is CASKGALSWSRTGELFF.

The chain carries TRBV2 and TRBJ2-3; D not resolved. Germline V gene data show CDR1 as SNHLY and CDR2 as FYNNEI. The CDR3 contains 12 residues. Trimming took 6 bases from V and 6 from J, leaving 10 bases between them. The CDR3 loop reads CASRMTWDTQYF. CDR3 DNA sequence: TGTGCCAGCAGGATGACGTGGGATACGCAGTATTTT.

Comment on this clone: Other DNA sequences in this sample translate to the same CDR3. The chain employs TRBV5-1 and TRBJ2-7, with D unresolved. Germline loops: CDR1 SGHRS, CDR2 YFSETQ. This CDR3 is 13 amino acids long. V was cut by 0 bases and J by 2 bases, with 6 bases left in between. CDR3 DNA sequence: TGCGCCAGCAGCTTGGGACTTACCTACGAGCAGTACTTC. This encodes CASSLGLTYEQYF.

This clone has just one count. Other DNA sequences in this sample translate to the same CDR3. The chain links TRBV30 to TRBJ2-3; the D gene is possibly TRBD1 (6 bases). The CDR3 covers 13 residues. Trimming shortened V by 0 bases and J by 6 bases, and 10 bases separated the two germline ends. The germline gives CDR1 GTSNPN, CDR2 SVGIG (reference sequence). The CDR3 region is CAWSVQGVDTQYF. The CDR3, as DNA: TGTGCCTGGAGTGTACAGGGAGTGGATACGCAGTATTTT.

The rearrangement uses TRBV18 and TRBJ2-7; D unresolved. The CDR3 length is 11 residues. The V and J ends lost 5 bases and 6 bases respectively, with 8 bases between them. Germline assignment: CDR1 KGHSH and CDR2 LQKENI. The CDR3 region is CASSSTTEQYF. The CDR3 DNA follows: TGTGCCAGCTCATCGACAACCGAGCAGTACTTC.

V gene TRBV10-3 combines with J gene TRBJ2-3; TRBD2 might be the D (5 bases). This CDR3 is 13 amino acids long. The germline gives CDR1 ENHRY, CDR2 SYGVKD. The V end lost 11 bases, the J end lost 7 bases, and 19 bases lay between the germline ends. CDR3 region: CAARNLAANTQYF. DNA for the CDR3: TGTGCCGCCCGTAATCTAGCAGCCAATACGCAGTATTTT.

This clone was counted between two and nine times. This rearrangement joins TRBV14 to TRBJ1-2, with 7 bases identical to TRBD1. CDR3 size: 13 residues. V lost 4 bases and J lost 4; bases outside the gene matches: 3. CDR1 SGHDN and CDR2 FVKESK come from the germline V gene. The CDR3 spells CASSRDRSYGYTF. The CDR3 DNA sequence: TGTGCCAGCAGCCGGGACAGAAGCTATGGCTACACCTTC. Together with reference TRBV14 and TRBJ1-2, the CDR3 gives the full variable domain: EAGVTQFPSHSVIEKGQTVTLRCDPISGHDNLYWYRRVMGKEIKFLLHFVKESKQDESGMPNNRFLAERTGGTYSTLKVQPAELEDSGVYFCASSRDRSYGYTFGSGTRLTVV.

The chain has TRBV2 and TRBJ1-1; D not certain. Germline CDR1 and CDR2: SNHLY and FYNNEI. V lost 6 bases, J lost 1 base, and 9 bases lay in between. CDR3 length: 13 amino acids. In nucleotides, the CDR3 is TGTGCCAGCAGAGGACTACCGAACACTGAAGCTTTCTTT. Translated, it gives CASRGLPNTEAFF.

The chain couples TRBV5-4 to TRBJ2-1; possible D gene TRBD2, 6 bases. Trimming took off 1 base at V and 2 bases at J, with 10 bases between the two ends. The CDR3 sequence is 15 residues long. CDR1 is SGHNT, CDR2 YYREEE, per germline (reference sequence). CDR3 bases: TGTGCCAGCAGCTTGACTAGCCTAACCTACAATGAGCAGTTCTTC. As protein: CASSLTSLTYNEQFF.

V and J are TRBV27 and TRBJ2-7, with D perhaps matching TRBD2 (5 bases). The CDR3 extends over 12 amino acids. CDR1 and CDR2 (germline): MNHEY, SMNVEV (reference sequence). V lost 6 bases and J 2 bases, leaving 8 bases between the germline ends. The CDR3 coding sequence is TGTGCCAGCAGCCCCGGGACCTACGAGCAGTACTTC. It is translated as CASSPGTYEQYF.

The DNA of the CDR3 is TGTGCCAGCAGCAAGACAGGGGGGGACTATGGCTACACCTTC. This sequence encodes CASSKTGGDYGYTF. The rearrangement links TRBV7-2 to TRBJ1-2; 9 bases match TRBD1. The V and J ends lost 5 bases and 3 bases, in that order; junction bases with no gene match: 4. The CDR3 is made up of 14 amino acids. From germline, CDR1 is SGHTA and CDR2 FQGNSA.

The chain combines TRBV27 with TRBJ2-7, with TRBD1 identical over 8 bases. V trimming: 3 bases; J trimming: 5 bases; junction bases outside the gene matches: 6. This CDR3 region has 14 residues. Looked up from germline, CDR1 is MNHEY and CDR2 is SMNVEV (reference sequence). Here the CDR3 DNA reads TGTGCCAGCAGTTTCCACCGGGACAGGAACGAGCAGTACTTC. Its protein product is CASSFHRDRNEQYF.

The rearrangement uses TRBV6-6 and TRBJ1-2, with 10 bases matching TRBD1. The CDR3 is made up of 13 amino acids. V lost 5 bases and J lost 5; bases outside the gene matches: 2. Germline-derived CDR1 and CDR2 are MNHNY and SVGAGI (reference sequence). The DNA for the CDR3 is TGTGCCAGCAGTGGGGGACAGGGGTATGGCTACACCTTC. It specifies CASSGGQGYGYTF.

V usage is TRBV11-3 and J usage is TRBJ2-7, with a tentative D call TRBD2 (7 bases). Germline V CDR1 and CDR2: SGHNT, YENEEA. Between the trimmed V and J ends, which lost 5 bases and 6 bases, there was a span of 17 bases. The CDR3 loop spans 14 amino acids. The CDR3 loop is CASSPRGGGLEQYF. CDR3 nucleotide sequence: TGTGCCAGCAGCCCCCGGGGCGGGGGCCTCGAGCAGTACTTC.